These T cell receptor beta chains were read from a single sample in a study of blood T cell repertoires in COVID-19. Generated by immunoSEQ multiplex PCR, the TCRdb table keeps only in-frame clones and is missing some. Altogether around 89,000 clones are present, about 91% being singletons, with the ten largest covering roughly 0.43%. The sequenced sample consisted of peripheral blood. These receptors all come from a man in his sixties with acute or convalescent COVID-19. CDR3s include the opening cysteine and the closing phenylalanine or tryptophan. Each record gives: D gene, V gene, J gene, clone size, CDR3 protein, CDR3 DNA. The D gene is left open where the match is weak. Clone sizes are given selectively: once, few, many, or a class where the clone is expanded.

D gene: TRBD2
V gene: TRBV24-1
J gene: TRBJ2-3
clone size: .
CDR3 protein: CATSDLTSADTQYF
CDR3 DNA: TGTGCCACCAGTGACCTGACTAGCGCAGATACGCAGTATTTT

D gene: .
V gene: TRBV29-1
J gene: TRBJ2-7
clone size: .
CDR3 protein: CSVSKSSYEQYF
CDR3 DNA: TGCAGCGTATCCAAGAGCTCCTACGAGCAGTACTTC

D gene: .
V gene: TRBV19
J gene: TRBJ2-1
clone size: .
CDR3 protein: CASTQEDEQFF
CDR3 DNA: TGTGCCAGTACGCAGGAGGATGAGCAGTTCTTC

D gene: .
V gene: TRBV6-5
J gene: TRBJ1-2
clone size: .
CDR3 protein: CASSRMAGDSYGYTF
CDR3 DNA: TGTGCCAGCAGCCGAATGGCCGGGGACTCCTATGGCTACACCTTC

D gene: TRBD2
V gene: TRBV6-6
J gene: TRBJ2-7
clone size: few
CDR3 protein: CASSLGLAGPYEQYF
CDR3 DNA: TGTGCCAGCAGTTTAGGTCTAGCGGGACCCTACGAGCAGTACTTC

D gene: TRBD1
V gene: TRBV27
J gene: TRBJ1-6
clone size: .
CDR3 protein: CASTSGTGALNSPLHF
CDR3 DNA: TGTGCCAGCACCTCCGGGACAGGGGCGCTTAATTCACCCCTCCACTTT

D gene: .
V gene: TRBV5-1
J gene: TRBJ2-5
clone size: .
CDR3 protein: CASSSGGTQYF
CDR3 DNA: TGCGCCAGCAGCTCCGGTGGGACCCAGTACTTC

D gene: TRBD1
V gene: TRBV10-3
J gene: TRBJ2-7
clone size: .
CDR3 protein: CAISRDRGHEQYF
CDR3 DNA: TGTGCCATAAGCCGGGACAGGGGACACGAGCAGTACTTC

D gene: .
V gene: TRBV5-1
J gene: TRBJ1-2
clone size: .
CDR3 protein: CASSNSGHEGYGYTF
CDR3 DNA: TGCGCCAGCAGCAACTCGGGACACGAGGGCTATGGCTACACCTTC

D gene: .
V gene: TRBV12-1
J gene: TRBJ2-3
clone size: .
CDR3 protein: CASSFVAGSTDTQYF
CDR3 DNA: TGTGCCAGCAGCTTTGTAGCGGGAAGCACAGATACGCAGTATTTT

D gene: .
V gene: TRBV5-1
J gene: TRBJ2-7
clone size: once
CDR3 protein: CASSLGPRDHSYEQYF
CDR3 DNA: TGCGCCAGCAGCCTGGGCCCGCGGGACCACTCCTACGAGCAGTACTTC

D gene: .
V gene: TRBV18
J gene: TRBJ2-5
clone size: .
CDR3 protein: CASSPGRVETQYF
CDR3 DNA: TGTGCCAGCTCACCCGGTCGGGTGGAGACCCAGTACTTC

D gene: TRBD1
V gene: TRBV7-9
J gene: TRBJ1-5
clone size: .
CDR3 protein: CASSPGTGGAQPQHF
CDR3 DNA: TGTGCCAGCAGCCCCGGGACAGGGGGCGCTCAGCCCCAGCATTTT

D gene: .
V gene: TRBV4-1
J gene: TRBJ1-4
clone size: .
CDR3 protein: CASSQEGGLAGKHKEKLFF
CDR3 DNA: TGCGCCAGCAGCCAAGAAGGGGGACTAGCGGGAAAGCACAAAGAAAAACTGTTTTTT

D gene: TRBD2
V gene: TRBV10-3
J gene: TRBJ2-5
clone size: .
CDR3 protein: CAISELLAGGVETQYF
CDR3 DNA: TGTGCCATCAGTGAGTTACTAGCGGGGGGAGTTGAGACCCAGTACTTC

D gene: .
V gene: TRBV5-4
J gene: TRBJ2-7
clone size: once
CDR3 protein: CASSLGTNYEQYF
CDR3 DNA: TGTGCCAGCAGCTTGGGGACTAACTACGAGCAGTACTTC

D gene: TRBD2
V gene: TRBV19
J gene: TRBJ2-1
clone size: .
CDR3 protein: CASSISASGHNEQFF
CDR3 DNA: TGTGCCAGTAGTATATCGGCTAGCGGCCACAATGAGCAGTTCTTC

D gene: TRBD1
V gene: TRBV14
J gene: TRBJ2-7
clone size: .
CDR3 protein: CASSQQQGDVDEQYF
CDR3 DNA: TGTGCCAGCAGCCAACAACAGGGGGATGTGGACGAGCAGTACTTC

D gene: .
V gene: TRBV5-1
J gene: TRBJ2-1
clone size: once
CDR3 protein: CASSLEPGRVEEQFF
CDR3 DNA: TGCGCCAGCAGCTTGGAGCCAGGCCGAGTAGAGGAGCAGTTCTTC

D gene: TRBD1
V gene: TRBV6-4
J gene: TRBJ2-7
clone size: .
CDR3 protein: CASSDPGQVSSYEQYF
CDR3 DNA: TGTGCCAGCAGTGACCCGGGACAGGTGAGCTCCTACGAGCAGTACTTC

D gene: TRBD1
V gene: TRBV5-1
J gene: TRBJ2-3
clone size: .
CDR3 protein: CASSLGDRTSTDTQYF
CDR3 DNA: TGCGCCAGCAGCTTGGGGGACAGGACTAGCACAGATACGCAGTATTTT

D gene: .
V gene: TRBV6-5
J gene: TRBJ1-5
clone size: .
CDR3 protein: CASSRGGGNQPQHF
CDR3 DNA: TGTGCCAGCAGCCGAGGGGGGGGCAATCAGCCCCAGCATTTT